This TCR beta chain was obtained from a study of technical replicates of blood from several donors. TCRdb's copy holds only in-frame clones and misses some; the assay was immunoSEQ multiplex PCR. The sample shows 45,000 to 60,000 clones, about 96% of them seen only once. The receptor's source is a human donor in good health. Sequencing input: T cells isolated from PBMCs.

The CDR3 is CASSEREYTGELFF. The CDR3 DNA is TGCGCCAGCTCGGAGCGGGAATACACCGGGGAGCTGTTTTTT. This chain uses TRBV5-1 with TRBJ2-2, with 7 bases lining up with TRBD2. Germline CDR1 reads SGHRS; CDR2 reads YFSETQ. CDR3 size: 14 residues. V was clipped by 7 bases and J by 3 bases; unmatched bases: 6.